This T cell receptor (beta chain) was sequenced for a study of tumor-infiltrating lymphocytes in primary liver carcinoma. Study outcomes and limitations: Being bulk and unsorted, samples allowed no CD4+ and CD8+ repertoire comparison. For tumor-adjacent and tumor-blood pairs, overlap was less than that seen for tumor region pairs.

With regard to this clonotype: What it binds is not known.

Making TCR beta cDNA involved roughly 0.55 ug total RNA and a constant-region primer. A slightly modified ARM-PCR protocol with three nested multiplex PCR rounds produced these TCR beta libraries. TCRdb independently ran MiXCR on the multiplex PCR reads; one entry per CDR3 protein. Of 180,000 or so distinct CDR3 sequences in the sample, 50% to 75% were seen once. Both blood RNA, taken from unsorted whole blood, and germline DNA were extracted. This sequence originates from a man aged 35-49 years with primary liver carcinoma and hepatitis B virus infection. Sequencing was done on a sample of peripheral blood.

CDR3 DNA sequence: TGCAGCGTTGGGTATTCAGCGGCTAGCACAGATACGCAGTATTTT. It yields the protein CSVGYSAASTDTQYF. The chain is built from TRBV29-1 and TRBJ2-3, with D maybe TRBD2 (5 bases). The CDR3 runs 15 residues. CDR1 is SQVTM and CDR2 is ANQGSEA in the germline V gene. The V gene lost 4 bases and the J gene lost 0 bases, with 14 bases spanning the gap.